This T cell receptor beta chain was identified during a study of OX40 agonist ivuxolimab in advanced cancers. Study context: Ivuxolimab, an antibody acting as an agonist of OX40 (CD134), was used to treat patients. The group had a mean age of roughly 65 years, ranged from roughly 23 to 79, and was 80% to 90% male. General study points: At 0.1-3.0 mg/kg, partial responders had clonal expansion among the lowest observed. In CD8+ T cells, expanded clones were on average more numerous than in CD4+.

Concerning this clone: Its antigen remains unidentified.

From germline, CDR1 is MNHNY and CDR2 SVGAGI (reference sequence). J lost 4 bases, V lost 6 bases, and 7 bases had no gene match. The CDR3 totals 14 residues. Assay used: immunoSEQ multiplex PCR; TCRdb lists only in-frame clones, some missing. The sample has tens of thousands of clones, roughly 89% seen once. The sequencing here drew on CD4+ or CD8+ T cells sorted from blood, taken in a trial of the OX40 agonist ivuxolimab. This receptor was obtained from an adult with an advanced solid tumor such as melanoma, head and neck, liver or kidney cancer. The chain links TRBV6-6 to TRBJ2-7; 9 bases are a match to TRBD2. The CDR3 reads CASSKAGGPYEQYF. The CDR3 bases are TGTGCCAGCAGCAAAGCGGGGGGCCCGTACGAGCAGTACTTC.